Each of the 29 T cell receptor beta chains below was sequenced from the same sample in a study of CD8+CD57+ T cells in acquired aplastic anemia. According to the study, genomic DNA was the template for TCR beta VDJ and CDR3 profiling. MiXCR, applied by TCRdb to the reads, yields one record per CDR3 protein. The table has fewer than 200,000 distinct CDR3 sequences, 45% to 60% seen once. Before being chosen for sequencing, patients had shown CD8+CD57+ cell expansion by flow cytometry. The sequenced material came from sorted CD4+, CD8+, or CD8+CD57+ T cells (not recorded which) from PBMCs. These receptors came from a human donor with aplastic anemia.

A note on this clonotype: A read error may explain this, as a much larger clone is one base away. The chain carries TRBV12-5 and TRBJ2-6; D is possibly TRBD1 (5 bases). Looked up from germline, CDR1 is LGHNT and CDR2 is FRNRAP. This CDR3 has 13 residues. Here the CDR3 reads CASGRPGANVLAF. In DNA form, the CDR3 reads TGTGCTAGTGGTCGACCTGGGGCCAACGTCCTGGCTTTC.

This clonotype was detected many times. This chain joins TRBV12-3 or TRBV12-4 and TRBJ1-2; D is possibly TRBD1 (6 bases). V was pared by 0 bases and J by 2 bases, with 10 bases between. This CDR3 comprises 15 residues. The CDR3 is CASSLAYQGNYGYTF. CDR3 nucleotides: TGTGCCAGCAGTTTAGCGTACCAGGGGAACTATGGCTACACCTTC.

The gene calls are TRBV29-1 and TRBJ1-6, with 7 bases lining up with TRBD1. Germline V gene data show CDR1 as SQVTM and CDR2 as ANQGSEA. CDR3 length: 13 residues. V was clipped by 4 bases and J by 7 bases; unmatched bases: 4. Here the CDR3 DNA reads TGCAGCGTTGTAACAGGGGAGAATTCACCCCTCCACTTT. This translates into CSVVTGENSPLHF.

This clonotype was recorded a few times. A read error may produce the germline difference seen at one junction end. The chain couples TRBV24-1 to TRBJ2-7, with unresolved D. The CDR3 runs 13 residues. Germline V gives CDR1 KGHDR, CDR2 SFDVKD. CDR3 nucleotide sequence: TGTGCCACCAGTAAAGCAGGAGAGGCCGAGCAGCACTTC. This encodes CATSKAGEAEQHF.

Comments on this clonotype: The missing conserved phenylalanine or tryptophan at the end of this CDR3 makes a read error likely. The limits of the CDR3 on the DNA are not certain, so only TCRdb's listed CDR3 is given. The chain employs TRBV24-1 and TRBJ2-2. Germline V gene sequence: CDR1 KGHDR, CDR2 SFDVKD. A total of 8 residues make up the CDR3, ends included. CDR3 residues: CATSDYLS.

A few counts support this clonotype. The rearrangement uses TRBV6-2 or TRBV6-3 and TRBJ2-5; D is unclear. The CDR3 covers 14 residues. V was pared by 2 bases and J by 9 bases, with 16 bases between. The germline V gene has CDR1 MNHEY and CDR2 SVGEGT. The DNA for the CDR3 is TGTGCCAGCAGTTACCCTACCGAGAGTTCGTCCCAGTACTTC. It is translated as CASSYPTESSSQYF.

The CDR3 loop is CASSIGSSYEHF. CDR3 coding DNA: TGTGCCAGTAGTATAGGTAGCAGCTACGAGCATTTT. The V and J genes are TRBV19 and TRBJ1-5; D is undetermined. The germline V gene encodes CDR1 LNHDA and CDR2 SQIVND (reference sequence). The CDR3 has 12 amino acids. V shed 1 base and J shed 14 bases, with 12 bases lying between them.

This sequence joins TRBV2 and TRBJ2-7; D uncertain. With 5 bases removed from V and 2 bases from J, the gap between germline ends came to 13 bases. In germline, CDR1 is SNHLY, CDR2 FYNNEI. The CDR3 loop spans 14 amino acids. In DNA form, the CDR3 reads TGTGCCAGCAGTTTTGGTAGGCCCCCCTACGAGCAGTACTTC. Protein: CASSFGRPPYEQYF.

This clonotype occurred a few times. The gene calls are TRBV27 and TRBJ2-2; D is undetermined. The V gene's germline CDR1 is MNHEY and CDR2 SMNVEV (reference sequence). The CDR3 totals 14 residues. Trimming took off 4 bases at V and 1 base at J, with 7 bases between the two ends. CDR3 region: CASSSGMNTGELFF. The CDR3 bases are TGTGCCAGCAGTTCGGGTATGAACACCGGGGAGCTGTTTTTT.

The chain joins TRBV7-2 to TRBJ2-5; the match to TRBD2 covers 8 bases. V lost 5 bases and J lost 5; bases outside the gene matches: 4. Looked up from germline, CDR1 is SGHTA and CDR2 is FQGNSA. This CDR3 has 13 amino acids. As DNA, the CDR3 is TGTGCCAGCAGCCGTAGCGGGACGGAGACCCAGTACTTC. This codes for CASSRSGTETQYF. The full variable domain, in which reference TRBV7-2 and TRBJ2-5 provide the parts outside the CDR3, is GAGVSQSPSNKVTEKGKDVELRCDPISGHTALYWYRQSLGQGLEFLIYFQGNSAPDKSGLPSDRFSAERTGGSVSTLTIQRTQQEDSAVYLCASSRSGTETQYFGPGTRLLVL.

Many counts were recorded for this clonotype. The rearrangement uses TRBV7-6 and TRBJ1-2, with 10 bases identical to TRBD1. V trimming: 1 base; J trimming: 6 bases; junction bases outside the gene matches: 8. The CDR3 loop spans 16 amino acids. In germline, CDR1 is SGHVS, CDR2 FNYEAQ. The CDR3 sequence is CASSLGGTGVKDGYTF. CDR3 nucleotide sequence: TGTGCCAGCAGCTTAGGGGGGACAGGGGTGAAGGATGGCTACACCTTC.

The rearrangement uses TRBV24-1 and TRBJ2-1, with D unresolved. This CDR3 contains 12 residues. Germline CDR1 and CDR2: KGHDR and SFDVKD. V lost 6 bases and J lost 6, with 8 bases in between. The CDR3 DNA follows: TGTGCCACCAGTAAGACGGTCAATGAGCAGTTCTTC. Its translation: CATSKTVNEQFF.

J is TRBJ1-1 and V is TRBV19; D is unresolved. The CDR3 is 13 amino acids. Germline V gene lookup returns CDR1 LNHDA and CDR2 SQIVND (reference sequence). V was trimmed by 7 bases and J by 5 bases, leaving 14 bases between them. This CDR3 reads CASNGLLPTEAFF. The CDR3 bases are TGTGCCAGTAATGGTCTCCTCCCAACTGAAGCTTTCTTT.

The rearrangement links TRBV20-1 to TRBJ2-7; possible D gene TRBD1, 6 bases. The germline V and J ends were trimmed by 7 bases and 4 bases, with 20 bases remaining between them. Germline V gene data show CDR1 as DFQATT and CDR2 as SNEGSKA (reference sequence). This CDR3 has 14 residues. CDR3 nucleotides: TGCAGTGTGCTGAGGCAGGGGCTCCCATACGAGCAGTACTTC. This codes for CSVLRQGLPYEQYF.

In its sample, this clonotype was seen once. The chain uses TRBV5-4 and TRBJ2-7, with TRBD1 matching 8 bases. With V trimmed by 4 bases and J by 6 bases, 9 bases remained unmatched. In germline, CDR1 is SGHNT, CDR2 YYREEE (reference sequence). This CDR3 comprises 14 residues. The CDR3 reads CASSGGQGRPEQYF. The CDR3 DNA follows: TGTGCCAGCAGCGGCGGACAGGGAAGGCCCGAGCAGTACTTC.

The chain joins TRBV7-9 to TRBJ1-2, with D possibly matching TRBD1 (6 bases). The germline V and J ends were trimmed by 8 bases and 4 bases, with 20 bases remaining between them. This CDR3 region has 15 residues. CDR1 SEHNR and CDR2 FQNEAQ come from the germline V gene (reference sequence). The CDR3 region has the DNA TGTGCCAGCGGCTCACACAGGGTTATAATCTATGGCTACACCTTC. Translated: CASGSHRVIIYGYTF.

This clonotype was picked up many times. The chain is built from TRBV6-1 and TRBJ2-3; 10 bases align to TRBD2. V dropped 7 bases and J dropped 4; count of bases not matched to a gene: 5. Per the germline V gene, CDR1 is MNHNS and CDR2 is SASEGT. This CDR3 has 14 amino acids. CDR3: CASMGLAGADTQYF. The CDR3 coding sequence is TGTGCCAGCATGGGGCTAGCGGGGGCAGATACGCAGTATTTT.

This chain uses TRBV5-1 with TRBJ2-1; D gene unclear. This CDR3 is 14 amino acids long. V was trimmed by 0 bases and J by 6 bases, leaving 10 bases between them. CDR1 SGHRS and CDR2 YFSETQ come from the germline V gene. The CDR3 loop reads CASSLAPDSNEQFF. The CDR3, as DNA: TGCGCCAGCAGCTTGGCCCCCGATTCCAATGAGCAGTTCTTC. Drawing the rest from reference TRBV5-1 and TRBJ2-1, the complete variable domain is KAGVTQTPRYLIKTRGQQVTLSCSPISGHRSVSWYQQTPGQGLQFLFEYFSETQRNKGNFPGRFSGRQFSNSRSEMNVSTLELGDSALYLCASSLAPDSNEQFFGPGTRLTVL.

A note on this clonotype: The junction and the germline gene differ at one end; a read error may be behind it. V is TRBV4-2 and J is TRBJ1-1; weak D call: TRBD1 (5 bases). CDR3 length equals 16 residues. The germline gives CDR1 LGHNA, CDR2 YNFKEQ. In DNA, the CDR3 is TGTGCCAGCACTACCGGCGGCGACGGCTGGGGCACTGAAGCTCTCTTT. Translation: CASTTGGDGWGTEALF.

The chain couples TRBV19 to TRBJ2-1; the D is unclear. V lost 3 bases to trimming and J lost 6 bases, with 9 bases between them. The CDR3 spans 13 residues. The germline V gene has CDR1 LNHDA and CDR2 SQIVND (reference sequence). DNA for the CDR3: TGTGCCAGTAGTATTTCTCTGTTCAATGAGCAGTTCTTC. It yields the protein CASSISLFNEQFF.

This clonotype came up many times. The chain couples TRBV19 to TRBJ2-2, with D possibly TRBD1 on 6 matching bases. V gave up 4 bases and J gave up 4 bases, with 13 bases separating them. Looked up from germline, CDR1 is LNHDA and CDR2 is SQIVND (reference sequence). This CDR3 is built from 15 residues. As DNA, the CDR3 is TGTGCCAGTAGTAACCTGGGGGCTACCACCGGGGAGCTGTTTTTT. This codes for CASSNLGATTGELFF. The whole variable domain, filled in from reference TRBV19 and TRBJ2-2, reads DGGITQSPKYLFRKEGQNVTLSCEQNLNHDAMYWYRQDPGQGLRLIYYSQIVNDFQKGDIAEGYSVSREKKESFPLTVTSAQKNPTAFYLCASSNLGATTGELFFGEGSRLTVL.

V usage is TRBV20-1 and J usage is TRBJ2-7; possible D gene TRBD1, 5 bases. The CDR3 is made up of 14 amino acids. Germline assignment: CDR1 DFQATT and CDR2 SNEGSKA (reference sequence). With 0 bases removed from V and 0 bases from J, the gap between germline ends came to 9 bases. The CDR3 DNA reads TGCAGTGCTAGAGATCAACAGGTCTCCTACGAGCAGTACTTC. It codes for CSARDQQVSYEQYF.

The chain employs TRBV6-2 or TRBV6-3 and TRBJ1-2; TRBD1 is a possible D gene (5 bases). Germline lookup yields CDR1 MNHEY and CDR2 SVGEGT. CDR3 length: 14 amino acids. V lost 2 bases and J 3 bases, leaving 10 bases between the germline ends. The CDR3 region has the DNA TGTGCCAGCAGTTACGGGGGACGGGACTATGGCTACACCTTC. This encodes CASSYGGRDYGYTF.

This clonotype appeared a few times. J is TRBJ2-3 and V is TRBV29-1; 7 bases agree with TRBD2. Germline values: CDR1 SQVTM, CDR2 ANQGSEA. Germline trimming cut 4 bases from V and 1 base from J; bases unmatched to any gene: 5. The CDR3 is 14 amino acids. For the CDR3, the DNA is TGCAGCGTTGTGGCGGGGGATGGCACAGATACGCAGTATTTT. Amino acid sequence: CSVVAGDGTDTQYF.

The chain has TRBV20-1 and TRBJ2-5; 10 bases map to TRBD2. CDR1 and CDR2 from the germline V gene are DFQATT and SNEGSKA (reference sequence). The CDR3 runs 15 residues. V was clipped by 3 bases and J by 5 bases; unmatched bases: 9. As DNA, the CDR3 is TGCAGTGCTAGCTCCACTAGCGGGATGAGGGAGACCCAGTACTTC. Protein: CSASSTSGMRETQYF.

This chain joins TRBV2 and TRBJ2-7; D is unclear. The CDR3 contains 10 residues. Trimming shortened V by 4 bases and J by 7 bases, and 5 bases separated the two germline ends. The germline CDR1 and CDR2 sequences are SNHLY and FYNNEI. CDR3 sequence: CASSGKEQYF. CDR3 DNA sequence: TGTGCCAGCAGTGGTAAAGAGCAGTACTTC.

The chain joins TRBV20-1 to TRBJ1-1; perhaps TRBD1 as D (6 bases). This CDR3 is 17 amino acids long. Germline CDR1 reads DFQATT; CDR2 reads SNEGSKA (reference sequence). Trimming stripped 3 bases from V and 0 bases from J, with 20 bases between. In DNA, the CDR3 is TGCAGTGCTAGGCCTACAGGGAGCGAGGGACTGAACACTGAAGCTTTCTTT. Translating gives CSARPTGSEGLNTEAFF.

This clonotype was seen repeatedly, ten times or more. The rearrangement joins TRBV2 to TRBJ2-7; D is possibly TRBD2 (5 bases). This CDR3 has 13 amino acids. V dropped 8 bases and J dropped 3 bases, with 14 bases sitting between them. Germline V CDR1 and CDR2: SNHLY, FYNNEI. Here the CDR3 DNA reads TGTGCCAGCGCTGTCGACGGACTCTACGAGCAGTACTTC. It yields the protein CASAVDGLYEQYF. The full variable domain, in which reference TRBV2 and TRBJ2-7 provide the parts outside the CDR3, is EPEVTQTPSHQVTQMGQEVILRCVPISNHLYFYWYRQILGQKVEFLVSFYNNEISEKSEIFDDQFSVERPDGSNFTLKIRSTKLEDSAMYFCASAVDGLYEQYFGPGTRLTVT.

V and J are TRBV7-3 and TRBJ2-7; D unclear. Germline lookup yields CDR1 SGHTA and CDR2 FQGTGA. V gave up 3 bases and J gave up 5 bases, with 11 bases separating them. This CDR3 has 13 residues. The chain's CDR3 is CASSFGPFNEQYF. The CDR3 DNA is TGTGCCAGCAGCTTCGGACCCTTTAACGAGCAGTACTTC.